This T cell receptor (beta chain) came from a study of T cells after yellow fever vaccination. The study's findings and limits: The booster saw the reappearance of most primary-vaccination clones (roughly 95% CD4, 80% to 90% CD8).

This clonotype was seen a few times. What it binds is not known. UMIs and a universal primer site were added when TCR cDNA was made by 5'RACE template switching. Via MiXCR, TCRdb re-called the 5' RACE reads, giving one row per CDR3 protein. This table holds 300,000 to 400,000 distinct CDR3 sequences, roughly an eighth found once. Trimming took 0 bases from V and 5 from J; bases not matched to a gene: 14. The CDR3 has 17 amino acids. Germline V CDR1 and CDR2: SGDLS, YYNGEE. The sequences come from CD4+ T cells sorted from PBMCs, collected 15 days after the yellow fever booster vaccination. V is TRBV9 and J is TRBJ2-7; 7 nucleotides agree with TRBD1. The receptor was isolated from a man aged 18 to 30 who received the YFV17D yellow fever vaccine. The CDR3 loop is CASSVGGRARGYHEQYF. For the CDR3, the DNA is TGTGCCAGCAGCGTAGGTGGGCGGGCCAGGGGGTACCACGAGCAGTACTTC.